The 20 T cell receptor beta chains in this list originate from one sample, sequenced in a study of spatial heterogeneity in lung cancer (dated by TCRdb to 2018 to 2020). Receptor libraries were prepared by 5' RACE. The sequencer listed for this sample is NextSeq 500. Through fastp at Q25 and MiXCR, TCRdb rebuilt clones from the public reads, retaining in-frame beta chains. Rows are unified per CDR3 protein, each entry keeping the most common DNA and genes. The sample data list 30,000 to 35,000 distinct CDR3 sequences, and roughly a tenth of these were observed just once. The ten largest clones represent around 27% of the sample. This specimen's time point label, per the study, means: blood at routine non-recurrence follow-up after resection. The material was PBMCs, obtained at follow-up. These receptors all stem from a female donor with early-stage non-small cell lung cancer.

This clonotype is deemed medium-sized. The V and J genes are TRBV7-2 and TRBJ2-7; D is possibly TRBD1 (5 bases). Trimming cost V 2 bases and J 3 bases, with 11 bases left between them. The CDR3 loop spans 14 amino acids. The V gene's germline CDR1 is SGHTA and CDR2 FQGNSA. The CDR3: CASSLNTGHYEQYF. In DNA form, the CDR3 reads TGTGCCAGCAGCTTAAATACAGGACACTACGAGCAGTACTTC.

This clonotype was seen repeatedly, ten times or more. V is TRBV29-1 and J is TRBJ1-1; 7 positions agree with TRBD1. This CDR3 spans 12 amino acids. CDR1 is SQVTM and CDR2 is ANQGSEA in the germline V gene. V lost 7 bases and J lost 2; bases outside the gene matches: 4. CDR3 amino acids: CSAVGGNTEAFF. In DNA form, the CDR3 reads TGCAGCGCGGTAGGGGGCAACACTGAAGCTTTCTTT.

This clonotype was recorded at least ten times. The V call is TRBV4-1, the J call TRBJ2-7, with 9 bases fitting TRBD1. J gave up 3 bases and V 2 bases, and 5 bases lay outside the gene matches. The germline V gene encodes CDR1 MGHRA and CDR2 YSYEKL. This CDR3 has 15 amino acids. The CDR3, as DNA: TGCGCCAGCAGCCAAACAGGGGGCGATGGCTACGAGCAGTACTTC. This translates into CASSQTGGDGYEQYF.

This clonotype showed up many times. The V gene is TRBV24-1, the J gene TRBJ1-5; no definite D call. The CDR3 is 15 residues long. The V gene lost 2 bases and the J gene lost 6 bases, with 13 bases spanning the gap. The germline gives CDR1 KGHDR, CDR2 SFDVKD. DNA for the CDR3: TGTGCCACCAGTGATTCGACCGTTATAACTCAGCCCCAGCATTTT. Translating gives CATSDSTVITQPQHF.

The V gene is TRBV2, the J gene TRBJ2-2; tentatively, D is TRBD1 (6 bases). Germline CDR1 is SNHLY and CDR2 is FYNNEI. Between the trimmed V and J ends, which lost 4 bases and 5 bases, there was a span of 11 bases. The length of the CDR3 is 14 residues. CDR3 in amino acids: CASSGQVITGELFF. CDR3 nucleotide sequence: TGTGCCAGCAGTGGACAGGTGATTACCGGGGAGCTGTTTTTT. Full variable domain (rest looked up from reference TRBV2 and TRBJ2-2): EPEVTQTPSHQVTQMGQEVILRCVPISNHLYFYWYRQILGQKVEFLVSFYNNEISEKSEIFDDQFSVERPDGSNFTLKIRSTKLEDSAMYFCASSGQVITGELFFGEGSRLTVL.

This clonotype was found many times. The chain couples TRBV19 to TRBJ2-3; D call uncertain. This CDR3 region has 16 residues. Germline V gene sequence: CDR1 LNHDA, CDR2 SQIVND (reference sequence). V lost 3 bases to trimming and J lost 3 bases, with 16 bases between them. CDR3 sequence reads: CASSILAARGTDTQYF. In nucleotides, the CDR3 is TGTGCCAGTAGTATTCTTGCAGCACGTGGGACAGATACGCAGTATTTT.

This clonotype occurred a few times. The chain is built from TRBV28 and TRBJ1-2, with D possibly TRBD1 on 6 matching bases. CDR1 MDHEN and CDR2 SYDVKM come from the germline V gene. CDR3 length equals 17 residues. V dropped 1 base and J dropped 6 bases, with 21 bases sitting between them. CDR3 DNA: TGTGCCAGCAGTTTATCGCTTCGGGGGCTCAGGGGTGATGGCTACACCTTC. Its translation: CASSLSLRGLRGDGYTF.

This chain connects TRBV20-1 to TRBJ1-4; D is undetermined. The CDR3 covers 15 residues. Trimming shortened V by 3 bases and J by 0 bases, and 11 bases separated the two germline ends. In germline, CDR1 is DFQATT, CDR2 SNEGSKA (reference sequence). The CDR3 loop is CSASFYGATNEKLFF. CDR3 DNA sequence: TGCAGTGCTAGTTTTTACGGAGCAACTAATGAAAAACTGTTTTTT.

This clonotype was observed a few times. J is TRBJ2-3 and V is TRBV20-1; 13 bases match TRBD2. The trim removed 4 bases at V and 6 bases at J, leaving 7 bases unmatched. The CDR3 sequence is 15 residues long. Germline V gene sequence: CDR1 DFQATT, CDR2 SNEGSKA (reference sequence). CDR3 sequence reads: CSAIRTSGSPDTQYF. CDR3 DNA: TGCAGTGCTATTCGGACTAGCGGGAGTCCGGATACGCAGTATTTT.

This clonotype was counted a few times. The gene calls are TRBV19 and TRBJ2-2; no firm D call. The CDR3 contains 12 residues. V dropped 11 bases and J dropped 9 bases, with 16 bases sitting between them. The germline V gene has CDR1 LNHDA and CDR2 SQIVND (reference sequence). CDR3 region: CASRAFTRELFF. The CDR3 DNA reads TGTGCCTCCCGGGCCTTTACCCGGGAGCTGTTTTTT.

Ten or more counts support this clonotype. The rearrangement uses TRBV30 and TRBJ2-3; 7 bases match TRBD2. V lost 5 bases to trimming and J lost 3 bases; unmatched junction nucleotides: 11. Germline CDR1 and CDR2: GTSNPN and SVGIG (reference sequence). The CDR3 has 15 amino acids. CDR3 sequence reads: CAWVALAEGTDTQYF. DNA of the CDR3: TGTGCCTGGGTTGCGCTAGCGGAAGGGACAGATACGCAGTATTTT. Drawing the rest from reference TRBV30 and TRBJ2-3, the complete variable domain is SQTIHQWPATLVQPVGSPLSLECTVEGTSNPNLYWYRQAAGRGLQLLFYSVGIGQISSEVPQNLSASRPQDRQFILSSKKLLLSDSGFYLCAWVALAEGTDTQYFGPGTRLTVL.

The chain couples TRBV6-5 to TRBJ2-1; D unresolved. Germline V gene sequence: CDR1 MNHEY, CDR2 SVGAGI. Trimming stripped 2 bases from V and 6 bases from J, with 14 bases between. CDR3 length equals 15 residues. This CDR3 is CASSYHPSSSNEQFF. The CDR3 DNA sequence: TGTGCCAGCAGTTACCATCCCTCAAGCAGCAATGAGCAGTTCTTC.

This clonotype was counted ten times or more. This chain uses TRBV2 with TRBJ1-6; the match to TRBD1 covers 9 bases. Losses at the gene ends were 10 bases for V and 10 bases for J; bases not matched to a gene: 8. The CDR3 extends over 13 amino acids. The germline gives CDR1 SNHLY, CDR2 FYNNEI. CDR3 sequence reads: CATTDRGDSPLHF. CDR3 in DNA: TGTGCCACTACGGACAGGGGAGACTCACCCCTCCACTTT.

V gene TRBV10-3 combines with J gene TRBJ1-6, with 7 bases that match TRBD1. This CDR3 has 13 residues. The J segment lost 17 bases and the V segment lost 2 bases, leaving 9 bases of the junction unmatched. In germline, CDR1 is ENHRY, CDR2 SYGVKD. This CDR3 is CAISETGTVSFHF. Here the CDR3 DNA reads TGTGCCATCAGTGAGACCGGGACAGTAAGTTTCCACTTT.

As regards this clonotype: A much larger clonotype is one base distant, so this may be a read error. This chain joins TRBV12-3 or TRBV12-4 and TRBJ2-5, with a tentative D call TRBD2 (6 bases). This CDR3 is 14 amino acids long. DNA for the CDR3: TGTGCCAGCAGTTTCGCTAGCGACCATGAGACCCAGTACTTC. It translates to CASSFASDHETQYF.

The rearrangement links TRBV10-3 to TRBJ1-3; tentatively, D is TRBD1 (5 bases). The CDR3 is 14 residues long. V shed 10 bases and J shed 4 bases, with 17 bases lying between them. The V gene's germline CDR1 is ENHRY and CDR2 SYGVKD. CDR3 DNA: TGTGCCACCCATCCGGGACTCGTCGGAAACACCATATATTTT. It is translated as CATHPGLVGNTIYF.

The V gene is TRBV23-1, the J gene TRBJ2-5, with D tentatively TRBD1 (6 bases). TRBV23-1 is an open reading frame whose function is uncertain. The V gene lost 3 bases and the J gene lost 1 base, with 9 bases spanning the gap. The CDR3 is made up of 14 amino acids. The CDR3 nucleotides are TGCGCCAGCAGTCAGGGGGCTCTCCAAGAGACCCAGTACTTC. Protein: CASSQGALQETQYF.

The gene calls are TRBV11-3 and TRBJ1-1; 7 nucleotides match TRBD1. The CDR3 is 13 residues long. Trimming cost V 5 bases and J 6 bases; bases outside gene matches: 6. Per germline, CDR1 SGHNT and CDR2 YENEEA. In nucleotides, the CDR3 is TGTGCCAGCAGCCCCGGGACAGTGGCTGAAGCTTTCTTT. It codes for CASSPGTVAEAFF.

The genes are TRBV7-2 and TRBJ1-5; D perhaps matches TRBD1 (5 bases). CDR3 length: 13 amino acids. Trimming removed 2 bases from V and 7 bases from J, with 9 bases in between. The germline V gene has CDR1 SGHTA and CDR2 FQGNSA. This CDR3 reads CASSLWRDQPQHF. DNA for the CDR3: TGTGCCAGCAGCTTATGGAGGGACCAGCCCCAGCATTTT.

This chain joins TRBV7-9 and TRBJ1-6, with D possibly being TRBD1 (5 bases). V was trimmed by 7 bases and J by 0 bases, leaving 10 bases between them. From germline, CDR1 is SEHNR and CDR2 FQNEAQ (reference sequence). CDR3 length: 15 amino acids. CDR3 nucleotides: TGTGCCAGCACGGGACGTAGCTCCTATAATTCACCCCTCCACTTT. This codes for CASTGRSSYNSPLHF.